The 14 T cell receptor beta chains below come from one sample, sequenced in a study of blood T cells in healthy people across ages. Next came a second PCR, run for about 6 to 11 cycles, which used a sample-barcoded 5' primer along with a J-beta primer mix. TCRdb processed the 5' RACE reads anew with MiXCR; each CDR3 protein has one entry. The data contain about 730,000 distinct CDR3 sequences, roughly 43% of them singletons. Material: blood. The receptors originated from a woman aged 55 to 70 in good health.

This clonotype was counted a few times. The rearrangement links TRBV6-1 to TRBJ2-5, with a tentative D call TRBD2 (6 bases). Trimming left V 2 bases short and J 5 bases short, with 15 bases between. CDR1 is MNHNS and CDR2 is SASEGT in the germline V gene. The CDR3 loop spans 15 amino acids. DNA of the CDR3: TGTGCCAGCAGTGAAACTCGTCTTCGGGGGGAGACCCAGTACTTC. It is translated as CASSETRLRGETQYF.

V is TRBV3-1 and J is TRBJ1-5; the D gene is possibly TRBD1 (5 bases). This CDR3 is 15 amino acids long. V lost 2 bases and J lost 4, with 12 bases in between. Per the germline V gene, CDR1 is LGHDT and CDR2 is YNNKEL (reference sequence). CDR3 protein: CASSQRGGKNQPQHF. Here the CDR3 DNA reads TGTGCCAGCAGCCAAAGGGGCGGAAAGAATCAGCCCCAGCATTTT. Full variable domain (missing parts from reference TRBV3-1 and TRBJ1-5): DTAVSQTPKYLVTQMGNDKSIKCEQNLGHDTMYWYKQDSKKFLKIMFSYNNKELIINETVPNRFSPKSPDKAHLNLHINSLELGDSAVYFCASSQRGGKNQPQHFGDGTRLSIL.

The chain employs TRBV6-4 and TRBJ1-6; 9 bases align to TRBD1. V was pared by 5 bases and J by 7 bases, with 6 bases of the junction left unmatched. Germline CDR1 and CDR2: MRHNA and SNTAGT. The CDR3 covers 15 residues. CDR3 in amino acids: CASSSLGTGNSPLHF. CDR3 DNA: TGTGCCAGCAGTTCCCTCGGGACAGGGAATTCACCCCTCCACTTT.

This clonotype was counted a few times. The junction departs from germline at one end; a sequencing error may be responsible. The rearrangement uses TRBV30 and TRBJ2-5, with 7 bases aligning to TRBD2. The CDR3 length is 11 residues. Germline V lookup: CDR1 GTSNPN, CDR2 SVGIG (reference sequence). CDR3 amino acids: CAGRDGPQQYF. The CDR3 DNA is TGTGCCGGGAGGGACGGGCCCCAGCAGTACTTC.

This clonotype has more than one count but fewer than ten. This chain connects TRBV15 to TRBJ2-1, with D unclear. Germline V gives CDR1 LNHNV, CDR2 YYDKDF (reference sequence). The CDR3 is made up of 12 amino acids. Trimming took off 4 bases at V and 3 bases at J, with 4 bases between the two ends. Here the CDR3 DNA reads TGTGCCACCAGCACGAACTACAATGAGCAGTTCTTC. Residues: CATSTNYNEQFF. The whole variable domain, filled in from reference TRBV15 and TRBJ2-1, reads DAMVIQNPRYQVTQFGKPVTLSCSQTLNHNVMYWYQQKSSQAPKLLFHYYDKDFNNEADTPDNFQSRRPNTSFCFLDIRSPGLGDTAMYLCATSTNYNEQFFGPGTRLTVL.

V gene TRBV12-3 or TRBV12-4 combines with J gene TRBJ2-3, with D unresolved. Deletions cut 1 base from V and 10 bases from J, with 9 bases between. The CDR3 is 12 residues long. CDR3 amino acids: CASSLEARAQYF. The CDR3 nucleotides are TGTGCCAGCAGTTTAGAAGCTAGGGCGCAGTATTTT.

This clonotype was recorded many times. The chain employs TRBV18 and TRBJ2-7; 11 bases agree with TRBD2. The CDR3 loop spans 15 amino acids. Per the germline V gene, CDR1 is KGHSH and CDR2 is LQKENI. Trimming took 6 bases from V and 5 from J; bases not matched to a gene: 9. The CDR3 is CASSQGTSGFDEQYF. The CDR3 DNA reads TGTGCCAGCTCTCAAGGGACTAGCGGATTTGACGAGCAGTACTTC. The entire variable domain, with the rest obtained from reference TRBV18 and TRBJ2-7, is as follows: NAGVMQNPRHLVRRRGQEARLRCSPMKGHSHVYWYRQLPEEGLKFMVYLQKENIIDESGMPKERFSAEFPKEGPSILRIQQVVRGDSAAYFCASSQGTSGFDEQYFGPGTRLTVT.

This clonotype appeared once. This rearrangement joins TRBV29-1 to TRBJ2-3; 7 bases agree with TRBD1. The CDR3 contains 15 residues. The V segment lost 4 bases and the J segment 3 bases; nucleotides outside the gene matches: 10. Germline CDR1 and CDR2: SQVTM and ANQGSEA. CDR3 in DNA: TGCAGCGTTGGCGTGACAGGGATGTGGACAGATACGCAGTATTTT. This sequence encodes CSVGVTGMWTDTQYF.

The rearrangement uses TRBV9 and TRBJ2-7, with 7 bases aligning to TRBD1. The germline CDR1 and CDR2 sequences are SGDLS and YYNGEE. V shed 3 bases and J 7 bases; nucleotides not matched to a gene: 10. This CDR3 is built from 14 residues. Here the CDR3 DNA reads TGTGCCAGCAGCGCGGGACAGCGTTACAATGAGCAGTACTTC. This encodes CASSAGQRYNEQYF.

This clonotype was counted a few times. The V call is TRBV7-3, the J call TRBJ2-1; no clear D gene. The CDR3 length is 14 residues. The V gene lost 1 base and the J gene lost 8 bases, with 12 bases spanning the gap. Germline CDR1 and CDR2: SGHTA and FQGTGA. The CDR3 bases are TGTGCCAGCAGCTTAAGGGAAGGGCGGCATGAGCAGTTCTTC. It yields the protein CASSLREGRHEQFF.

The CDR3 spells CASSWEKLETQYF. CDR3 nucleotide sequence: TGTGCCAGCAGCTGGGAGAAGTTAGAGACCCAGTACTTC. The gene calls are TRBV7-2 and TRBJ2-5; the D gene is possibly TRBD2 (5 bases). Trimming took 4 bases from V and 4 from J, leaving 10 bases between them. This CDR3 region has 13 residues. Germline CDR1 SGHTA, CDR2 FQGNSA. The full variable domain, in which reference TRBV7-2 and TRBJ2-5 provide the parts outside the CDR3, is GAGVSQSPSNKVTEKGKDVELRCDPISGHTALYWYRQSLGQGLEFLIYFQGNSAPDKSGLPSDRFSAERTGGSVSTLTIQRTQQEDSAVYLCASSWEKLETQYFGPGTRLLVL.

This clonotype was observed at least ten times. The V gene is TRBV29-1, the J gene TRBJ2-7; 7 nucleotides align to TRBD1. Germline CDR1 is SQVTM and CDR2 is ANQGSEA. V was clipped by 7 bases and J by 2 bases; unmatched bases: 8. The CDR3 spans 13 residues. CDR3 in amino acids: CSARAGTAYEQYF. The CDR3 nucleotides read TGCAGCGCTCGAGCCGGGACAGCCTACGAGCAGTACTTC.

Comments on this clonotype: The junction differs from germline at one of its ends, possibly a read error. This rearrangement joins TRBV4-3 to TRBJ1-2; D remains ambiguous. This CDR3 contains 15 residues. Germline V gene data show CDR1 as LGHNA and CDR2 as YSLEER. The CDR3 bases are TGCGCCGGCAGCCAAGATCTAACACCAAACTATGGCTACACCTTC. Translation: CAGSQDLTPNYGYTF.

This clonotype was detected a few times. As DNA, the CDR3 is TGTGCCAGCTCCCCTACCAGACTAGCGGGAGGGGGTGATGAGCAGTTCTTC. Protein sequence: CASSPTRLAGGGDEQFF. The chain joins TRBV18 to TRBJ2-1; TRBD2 matches 14 bases. The germline V gene has CDR1 KGHSH and CDR2 LQKENI. The CDR3 extends over 17 amino acids. Losses at the gene ends were 6 bases for V and 8 bases for J; bases not matched to a gene: 12.